What follows are 13 T cell receptor beta chains derived from one specimen sequenced in a study of T cell responses to AZD1222 COVID-19 vaccine. Profiled with immunoSEQ multiplex PCR; TCRdb holds only in-frame clones, not every one. The sample has 130,000 to 150,000 clones; approximately 90% are singletons. The source was peripheral blood, collected 28 days after the second AZD1222 dose. Every receptor here comes from an adult who received the AZD1222 COVID-19 vaccine.

The J gene is TRBJ1-4, the V gene TRBV18, with D maybe TRBD1 (5 bases). Trimming stripped 3 bases from V and 7 bases from J, with 12 bases between. The CDR3 has 14 residues. The V gene's germline CDR1 is KGHSH and CDR2 LQKENI. The CDR3, as DNA: TGTGCCAGCTCACCGGCAGGGATCGGTGAAAAACTGTTTTTT. Amino acids: CASSPAGIGEKLFF. Full variable domain (remainder filled in from reference TRBV18 and TRBJ1-4): NAGVMQNPRHLVRRRGQEARLRCSPMKGHSHVYWYRQLPEEGLKFMVYLQKENIIDESGMPKERFSAEFPKEGPSILRIQQVVRGDSAAYFCASSPAGIGEKLFFGSGTQLSVL.

DNA for the CDR3: TGCGCCAGCAGCTTGGCCCCCCTGACTAGCGGGAGGGCCAATGAGCAGTTCTTC. Protein: CASSLAPLTSGRANEQFF. The V and J genes are TRBV5-1 and TRBJ2-1; 14 nucleotides agree with TRBD2. CDR1 and CDR2 from the germline V gene are SGHRS and YFSETQ. V lost 0 bases, J lost 6 bases, and 8 bases stayed unmatched. This CDR3 is built from 18 residues.

The chain combines TRBV28 with TRBJ2-7; no clear D gene. The CDR3 contains 19 residues. V was pared by 6 bases and J by 0 bases, with 27 bases between. Germline V gene lookup returns CDR1 MDHEN and CDR2 SYDVKM. CDR3 bases: TGTGCCAGCAGGTCGAACGGTAAGGGAAAAGACCGGAACTCCTACGAGCAGTACTTC. Translation gives CASRSNGKGKDRNSYEQYF. Full variable domain (rest looked up from reference TRBV28 and TRBJ2-7): DVKVTQSSRYLVKRTGEKVFLECVQDMDHENMFWYRQDPGLGLRLIYFSYDVKMKEKGDIPEGYSVSREKKERFSLILESASTNQTSMYLCASRSNGKGKDRNSYEQYFGPGTRLTVT.

This chain links TRBV28 with TRBJ2-3; D not certain. CDR1 and CDR2 (germline): MDHEN, SYDVKM. V shed 2 bases and J shed 4 bases, with 10 bases lying between them. The CDR3 is 14 amino acids. The CDR3 DNA sequence: TGTGCCAGCAGTTTAACCCAAGGCCCAGATACGCAGTATTTT. Its translation is CASSLTQGPDTQYF. Using reference TRBV28 and TRBJ2-3 for the parts outside the CDR3, the full variable domain is DVKVTQSSRYLVKRTGEKVFLECVQDMDHENMFWYRQDPGLGLRLIYFSYDVKMKEKGDIPEGYSVSREKKERFSLILESASTNQTSMYLCASSLTQGPDTQYFGPGTRLTVL.

The chain recombines TRBV7-2 with TRBJ2-7; D gene uncertain. CDR3 size: 14 residues. Trimming shortened V by 0 bases and J by 7 bases, and 13 bases separated the two germline ends. Germline CDR1 SGHTA, CDR2 FQGNSA. CDR3 bases: TGTGCCAGCAGCTTAGCGAGCCAGGCTCGGGAGCAGTACTTC. Translation: CASSLASQAREQYF.

The rearrangement uses TRBV5-3 and TRBJ2-1; 12 bases match TRBD2. TRBV5-3 is known as an ORF, though its function is uncertain. The CDR3 is made up of 15 amino acids. V shed 4 bases, J shed 9 bases, and the junction held 8 bases outside the gene matches. The CDR3 DNA reads TGTGCCAGAAGCGAAAGACTAGCGGGAGATCCTGAGCAGTTCTTC. Its protein product is CARSERLAGDPEQFF.

CDR3: CASSPDRGSTEAFF. The CDR3, as DNA: TGTGCCAGCTCACCGGACAGAGGGAGCACTGAAGCTTTCTTT. The chain is built from TRBV18 and TRBJ1-1; perhaps TRBD1 as D (6 bases). The CDR3 contains 14 residues. Looked up from germline, CDR1 is KGHSH and CDR2 is LQKENI. V was shortened by 3 bases and J by 4 bases, with 12 bases between the two germline ends.

This chain connects TRBV7-9 to TRBJ1-1; the D is unclear. The CDR3 loop spans 14 amino acids. Germline V gene sequence: CDR1 SEHNR, CDR2 FQNEAQ (reference sequence). V was clipped by 0 bases and J by 4 bases, with 9 bases between them. CDR3 in DNA: TGTGCCAGCAGCTTAGCGCGTAGGTCCACTGAAGCTTTCTTT. Its protein is CASSLARRSTEAFF.

This chain uses TRBV5-1 with TRBJ2-1; TRBD2 matches 13 bases. Germline-derived CDR1 and CDR2 are SGHRS and YFSETQ. The J segment lost 7 bases and the V segment lost 6 bases, leaving 4 bases of the junction unmatched. The CDR3 runs 14 residues. CDR3 sequence (DNA): TGCGCCAGCATAGGACTAGCGGGAGATAATGAGCAGTTCTTC. Translation gives CASIGLAGDNEQFF.

The V and J genes are TRBV6-5 and TRBJ2-7, with D perhaps matching TRBD1 or TRBD2 (7 bases each). The ends were cut back, 5 bases at V and 3 bases at J, with 14 bases in the middle. The CDR3 is 14 amino acids. Germline CDR1 is MNHEY and CDR2 is SVGAGI. CDR3 DNA sequence: TGTGCCAGCAGTAACAGGGGAGGGAGCTACGAGCAGTACTTC. This translates into CASSNRGGSYEQYF.

The chain uses TRBV4-1 and TRBJ2-1; D gene unclear. Between the trimmed V and J ends, which lost 1 base and 4 bases, there was a span of 14 bases. CDR1 and CDR2 (germline): MGHRA, YSYEKL. This CDR3 comprises 16 residues. CDR3 residues: CASSQVRLLVYNEQFF. Written as DNA, the CDR3 is TGCGCCAGCAGCCAAGTTCGTCTTTTAGTTTACAATGAGCAGTTCTTC.

V is TRBV5-1 and J is TRBJ2-7; D is ambiguous. The CDR3 runs to 14 residues. Between the trimmed V and J ends, which lost 0 bases and 2 bases, there was a span of 9 bases. In germline, CDR1 is SGHRS, CDR2 YFSETQ. As DNA, the CDR3 is TGCGCCAGCAGCTTGGAATCCTCTACCTACGAGCAGTACTTC. This encodes CASSLESSTYEQYF.

The chain uses TRBV2 and TRBJ1-1; 10 bases match TRBD1. Germline V gene data show CDR1 as SNHLY and CDR2 as FYNNEI. V dropped 0 bases and J dropped 3; count of bases not matched to a gene: 7. The CDR3 is 17 residues long. The CDR3 region has the DNA TGTGCCAGCAGTGAAGCGGGACAGGGGTGGAGGGACACTGAAGCTTTCTTT. It translates to CASSEAGQGWRDTEAFF.